This T cell receptor (beta chain) was identified in a study of blood T cell repertoires in COVID-19. The repertoire was sequenced with immunoSEQ multiplex PCR; TCRdb's copy has only in-frame clones and lacks some. The data contain roughly 62,000 clones, more than 85% of them seen just once; the ten biggest clones take up about 7%. Trimming took off 0 bases at V and 0 bases at J, with 10 bases between the two ends. The germline gives CDR1 SGHNT, CDR2 YYREEE (reference sequence). The CDR3 is 17 amino acids. The sample comprised peripheral blood. This receptor was taken from a human donor with active COVID-19. The donor label of this sample is uncertain. The rearrangement links TRBV5-4 to TRBJ2-6; no definite D call. The CDR3 here is CASSLAQVRSGANVLTF. CDR3 sequence (DNA): TGTGCCAGCAGCTTGGCCCAGGTCCGCTCTGGGGCCAACGTCCTGACTTTC.